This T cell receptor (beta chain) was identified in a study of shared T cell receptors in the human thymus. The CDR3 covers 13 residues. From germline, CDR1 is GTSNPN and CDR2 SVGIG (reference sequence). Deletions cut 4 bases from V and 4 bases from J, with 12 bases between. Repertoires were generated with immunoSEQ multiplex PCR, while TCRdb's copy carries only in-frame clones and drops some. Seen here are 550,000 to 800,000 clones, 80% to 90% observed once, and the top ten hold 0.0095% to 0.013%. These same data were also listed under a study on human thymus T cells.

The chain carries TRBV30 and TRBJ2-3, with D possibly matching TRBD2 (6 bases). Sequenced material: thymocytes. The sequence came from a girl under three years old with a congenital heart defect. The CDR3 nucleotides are TGTGCCTGGACTAAGGGAGGCGCAGATACGCAGTATTTT. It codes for CAWTKGGADTQYF.